Described below is a single T cell receptor (beta chain) sequence and its context. Sequencing used immunoSEQ multiplex PCR; TCRdb keeps in-frame clones, though not all of them. The sample lists fewer than 400,000 clones, approximately 79% seen once, with about 9.3% in the top ten. The record originates from a study of shared clonotypes between healthy human individuals. Deletions cut 5 bases from V and 4 bases from J, with 14 bases between. Germline V CDR1 and CDR2: MRHNA, SNTAGT. This CDR3 is 15 amino acids long. The rearrangement joins TRBV6-4 to TRBJ1-4; no clear D gene. This receptor was obtained from a man aged 25-40 years in good health. The sequencing sample was made of memory CD4+ T cells sorted from blood. Subset: CD45RA-negative fraction. The CDR3 DNA reads as TGTGCCAGCAGTCCGAAGGCCCCACTTAATGAAAAACTGTTTTTT. Translating gives CASSPKAPLNEKLFF.